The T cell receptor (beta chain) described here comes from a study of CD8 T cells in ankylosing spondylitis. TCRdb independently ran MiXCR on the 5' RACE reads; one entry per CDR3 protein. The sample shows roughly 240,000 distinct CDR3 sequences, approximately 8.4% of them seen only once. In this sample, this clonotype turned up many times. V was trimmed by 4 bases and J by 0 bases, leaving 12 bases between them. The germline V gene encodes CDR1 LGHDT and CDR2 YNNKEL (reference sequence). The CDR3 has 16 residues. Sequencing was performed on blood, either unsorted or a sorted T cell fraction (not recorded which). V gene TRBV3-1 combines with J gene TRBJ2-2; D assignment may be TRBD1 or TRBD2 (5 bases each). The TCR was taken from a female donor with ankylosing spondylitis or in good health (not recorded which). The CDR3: CASSPFVGANTGELFF. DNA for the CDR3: TGTGCCAGCAGCCCTTTTGTGGGGGCGAACACCGGGGAGCTGTTTTTT.